This TCR beta chain appears in the sequencing data of a study of prognosis after radiotherapy for stage I lung cancer. The wider study: The patients, all with stage I non-small cell lung cancer, were enrolled between April 2018 and January 2019. A median of 7 months after radiotherapy, distant metastases were seen in several patients, while no significant progression was shown by 15.

Two separate time points each saw a draw of 5.5 to 6.5 milliliters of peripheral blood. Amplification of the TCR beta CDR3 (from genomic DNA) was done by two-round multiplex PCR. First-round PCR used primers specific to each TRBV and TRBJ gene. TCRdb re-called the multiplex PCR reads through MiXCR, storing one row per CDR3 protein. Found here are around 26,000 distinct CDR3 sequences, more than 45% of them singletons; the top ten hold just under 15%. This receptor was obtained from a donor aged 50 or older with non-small cell lung cancer. The sequences come from PBMCs, collected before or after stereotactic body radiation therapy (not recorded which).

CDR3 region: CASSLYSGNTGELFF. CDR3 DNA sequence: TGTGCCAGCAGTTTATATAGCGGGAACACCGGGGAGCTGTTTTTT. This chain links TRBV28 with TRBJ2-2; TRBD2 might be the D (6 bases). This CDR3 is 15 amino acids long. Trimming left V 1 base short and J 1 base short, with 7 bases between. The germline gives CDR1 MDHEN, CDR2 SYDVKM.